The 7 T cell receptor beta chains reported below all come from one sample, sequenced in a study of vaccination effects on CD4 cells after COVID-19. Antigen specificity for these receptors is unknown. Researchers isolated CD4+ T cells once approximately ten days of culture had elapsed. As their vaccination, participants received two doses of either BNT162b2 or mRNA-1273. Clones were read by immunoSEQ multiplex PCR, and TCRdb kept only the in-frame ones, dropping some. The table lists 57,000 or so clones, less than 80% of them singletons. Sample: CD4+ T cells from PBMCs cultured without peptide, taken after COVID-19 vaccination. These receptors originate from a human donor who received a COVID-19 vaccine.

CDR3 in amino acids: CASSLVPGEKLFF. As DNA, the CDR3 is TGTGCCAGCAGCTTGGTCCCCGGCGAAAAACTGTTTTTT. The chain is built from TRBV5-4 and TRBJ1-4; unclear D gene. The CDR3 runs 13 residues. CDR1 SGHNT and CDR2 YYREEE come from the germline V gene (reference sequence). Trimming took 0 bases from V and 8 from J, leaving 8 bases between them. Based on the CDR3 plus reference TRBV5-4 and TRBJ1-4, the full variable domain is ETGVTQSPTHLIKTRGQQVTLRCSSQSGHNTVSWYQQALGQGPQFIFQYYREEENGRGNFPPRFSGLQFPNYSSELNVNALELDDSALYLCASSLVPGEKLFFGSGTQLSVL.

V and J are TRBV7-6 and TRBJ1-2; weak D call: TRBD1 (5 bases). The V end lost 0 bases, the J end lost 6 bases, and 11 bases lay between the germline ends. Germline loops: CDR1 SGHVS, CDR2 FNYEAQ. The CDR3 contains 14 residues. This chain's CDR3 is CASSLAQGGNGYTF. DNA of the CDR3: TGTGCCAGCAGCTTAGCTCAGGGAGGTAATGGCTACACCTTC.

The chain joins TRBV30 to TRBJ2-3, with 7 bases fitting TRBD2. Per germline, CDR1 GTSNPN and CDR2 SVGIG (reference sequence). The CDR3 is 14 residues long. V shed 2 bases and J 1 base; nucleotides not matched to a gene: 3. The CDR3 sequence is CAWSQRGGTDTQYF. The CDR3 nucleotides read TGTGCCTGGAGTCAGCGGGGCGGCACAGATACGCAGTATTTT.

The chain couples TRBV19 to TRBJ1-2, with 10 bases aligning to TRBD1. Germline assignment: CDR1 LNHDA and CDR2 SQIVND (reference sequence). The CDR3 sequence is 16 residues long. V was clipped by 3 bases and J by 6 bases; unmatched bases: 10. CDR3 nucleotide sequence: TGTGCCAGTAGTATCCGGACAGGGGGGAGCCTAAATGGCTACACCTTC. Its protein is CASSIRTGGSLNGYTF.

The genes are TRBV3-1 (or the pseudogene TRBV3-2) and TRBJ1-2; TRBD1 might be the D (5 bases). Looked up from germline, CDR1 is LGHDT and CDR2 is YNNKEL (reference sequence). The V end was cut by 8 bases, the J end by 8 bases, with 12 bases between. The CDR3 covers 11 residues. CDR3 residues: CASHGTEGYTF. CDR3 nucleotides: TGTGCCAGCCATGGGACTGAGGGCTACACCTTC.

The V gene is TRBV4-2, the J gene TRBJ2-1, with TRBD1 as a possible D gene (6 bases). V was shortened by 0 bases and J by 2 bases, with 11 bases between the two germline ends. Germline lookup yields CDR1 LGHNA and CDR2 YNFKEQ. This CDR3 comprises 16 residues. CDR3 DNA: TGTGCCAGCAGCCAAGAGAGGCGACAGGCCTACAATGAGCAGTTCTTC. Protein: CASSQERRQAYNEQFF.

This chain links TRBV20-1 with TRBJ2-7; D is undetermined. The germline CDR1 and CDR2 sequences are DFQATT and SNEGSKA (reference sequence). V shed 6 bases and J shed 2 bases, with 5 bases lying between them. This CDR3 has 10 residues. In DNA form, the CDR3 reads TGCAGTGCCCCCCCCTACGAGCAGTACTTC. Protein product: CSAPPYEQYF.